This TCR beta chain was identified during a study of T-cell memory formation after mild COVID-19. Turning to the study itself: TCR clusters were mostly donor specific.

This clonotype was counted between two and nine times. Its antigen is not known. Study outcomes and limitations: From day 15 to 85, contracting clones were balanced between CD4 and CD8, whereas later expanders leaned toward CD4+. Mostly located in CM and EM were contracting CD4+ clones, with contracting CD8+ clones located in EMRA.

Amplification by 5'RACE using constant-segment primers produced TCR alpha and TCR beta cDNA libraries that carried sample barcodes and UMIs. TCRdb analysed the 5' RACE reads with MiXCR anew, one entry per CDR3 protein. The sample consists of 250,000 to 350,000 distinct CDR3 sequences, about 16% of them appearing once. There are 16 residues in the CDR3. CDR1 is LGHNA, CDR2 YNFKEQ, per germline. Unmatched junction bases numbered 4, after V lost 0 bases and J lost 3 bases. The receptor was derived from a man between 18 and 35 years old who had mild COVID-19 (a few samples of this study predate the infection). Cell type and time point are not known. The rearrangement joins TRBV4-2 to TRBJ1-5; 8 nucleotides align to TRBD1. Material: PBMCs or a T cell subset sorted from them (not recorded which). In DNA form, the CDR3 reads TGTGCCAGCAGCCAAGACGGACAGGGCCACAATCAGCCCCAGCATTTT. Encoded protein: CASSQDGQGHNQPQHF.